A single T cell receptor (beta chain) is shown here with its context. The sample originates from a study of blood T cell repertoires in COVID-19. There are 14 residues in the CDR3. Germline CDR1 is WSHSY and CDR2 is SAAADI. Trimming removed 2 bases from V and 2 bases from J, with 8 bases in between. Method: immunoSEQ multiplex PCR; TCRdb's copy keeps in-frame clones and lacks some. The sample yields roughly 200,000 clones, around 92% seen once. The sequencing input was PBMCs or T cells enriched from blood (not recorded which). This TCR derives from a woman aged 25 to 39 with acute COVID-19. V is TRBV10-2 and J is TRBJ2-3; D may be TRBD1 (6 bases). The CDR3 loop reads CASSERGSTDTQYF. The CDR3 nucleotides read TGCGCCAGCAGTGAGAGGGGGTCCACAGATACGCAGTATTTT.